This T cell receptor beta chain was captured by sequencing in a study of blood T cell repertoires in COVID-19. Study context: From T cells, B-cell-depleted T cells, or PBMCs came the material, which was cDNA or gDNA.

The method was immunoSEQ multiplex PCR; TCRdb's version includes in-frame clones alone and lacks a portion of them. The repertoire has just under 350,000 clones, 85% to 90% of them found once; the top ten carry 6% to 8.5%. This TCR came from a woman between 70 and 85 years old with COVID-19, enrolled during active disease. The sequencing input was peripheral blood.

The CDR3 here is CASSPLPGTADNYGYTF. The CDR3 coding sequence is TGTGCCAGCTCACCCCTTCCCGGGACAGCAGACAACTATGGCTACACCTTC. This sequence joins TRBV18 and TRBJ1-2; 7 bases line up with TRBD1. This CDR3 has 17 amino acids. Losses at the gene ends were 3 bases for V and 2 bases for J; bases not matched to a gene: 12. Germline-derived CDR1 and CDR2 are KGHSH and LQKENI.